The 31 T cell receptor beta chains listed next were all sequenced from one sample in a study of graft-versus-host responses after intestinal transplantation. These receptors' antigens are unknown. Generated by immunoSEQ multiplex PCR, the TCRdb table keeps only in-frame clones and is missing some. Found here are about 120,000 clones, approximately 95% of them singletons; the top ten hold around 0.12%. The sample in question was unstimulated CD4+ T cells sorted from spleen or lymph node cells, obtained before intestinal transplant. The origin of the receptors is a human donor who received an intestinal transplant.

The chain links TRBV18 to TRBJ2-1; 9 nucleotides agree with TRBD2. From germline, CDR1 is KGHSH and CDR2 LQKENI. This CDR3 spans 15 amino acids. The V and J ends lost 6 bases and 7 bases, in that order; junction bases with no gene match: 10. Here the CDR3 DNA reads TGTGCCAGCTCTTCCGCTAGCGGGATTAGGAATGAGCAGTTCTTC. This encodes CASSSASGIRNEQFF.

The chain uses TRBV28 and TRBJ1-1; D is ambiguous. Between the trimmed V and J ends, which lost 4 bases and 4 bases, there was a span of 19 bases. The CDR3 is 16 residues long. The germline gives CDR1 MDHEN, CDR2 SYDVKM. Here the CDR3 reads CASSSRGGLRVTEAFF. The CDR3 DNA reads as TGTGCCAGCAGTTCCCGTGGAGGGCTGAGGGTCACTGAAGCTTTCTTT.

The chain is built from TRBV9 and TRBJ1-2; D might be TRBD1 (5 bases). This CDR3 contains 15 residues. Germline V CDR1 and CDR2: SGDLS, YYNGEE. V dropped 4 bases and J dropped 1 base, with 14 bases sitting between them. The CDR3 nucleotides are TGTGCCAGCAGCATCCAGATTGGGGGTAACTATGGCTACACCTTC. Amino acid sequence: CASSIQIGGNYGYTF.

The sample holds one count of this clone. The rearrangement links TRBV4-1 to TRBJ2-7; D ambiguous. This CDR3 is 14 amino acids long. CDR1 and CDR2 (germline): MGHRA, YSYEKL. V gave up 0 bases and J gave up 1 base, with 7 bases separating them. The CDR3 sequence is CASSQEIGSYEQYF. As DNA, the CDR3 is TGCGCCAGCAGCCAAGAGATAGGATCCTACGAGCAGTACTTC.

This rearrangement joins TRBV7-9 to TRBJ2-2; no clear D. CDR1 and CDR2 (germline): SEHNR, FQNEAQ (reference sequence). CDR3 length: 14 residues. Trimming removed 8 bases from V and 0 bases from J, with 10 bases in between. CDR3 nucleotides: TGTGCCAGCGTCGACTTCCCGAACACCGGGGAGCTGTTTTTT. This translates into CASVDFPNTGELFF. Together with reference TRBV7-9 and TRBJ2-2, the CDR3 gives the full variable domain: DTGVSQNPRHKITKRGQNVTFRCDPISEHNRLYWYRQTLGQGPEFLTYFQNEAQLEKSRLLSDRFSAERPKGSFSTLEIQRTEQGDSAMYLCASVDFPNTGELFFGEGSRLTVL.

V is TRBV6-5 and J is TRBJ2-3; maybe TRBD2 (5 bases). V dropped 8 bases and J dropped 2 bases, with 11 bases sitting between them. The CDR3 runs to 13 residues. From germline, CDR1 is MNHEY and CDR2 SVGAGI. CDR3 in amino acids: CASGRGVTDTQYF. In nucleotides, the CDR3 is TGTGCCAGCGGGAGAGGCGTCACAGATACGCAGTATTTT.

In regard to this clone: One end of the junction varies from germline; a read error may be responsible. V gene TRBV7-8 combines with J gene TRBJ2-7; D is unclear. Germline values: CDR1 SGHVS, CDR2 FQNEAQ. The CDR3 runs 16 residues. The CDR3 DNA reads TGTGCCAGCAACTTATCCTTGTTGAGTTTAGACTACGAGCAGTACTTC. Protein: CASNLSLLSLDYEQYF.

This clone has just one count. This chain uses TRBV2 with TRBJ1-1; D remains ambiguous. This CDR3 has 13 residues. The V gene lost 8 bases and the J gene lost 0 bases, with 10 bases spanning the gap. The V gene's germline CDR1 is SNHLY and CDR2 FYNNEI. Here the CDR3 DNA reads TGTGCCAGCGTGGCAGAGATGAACACTGAAGCTTTCTTT. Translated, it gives CASVAEMNTEAFF.

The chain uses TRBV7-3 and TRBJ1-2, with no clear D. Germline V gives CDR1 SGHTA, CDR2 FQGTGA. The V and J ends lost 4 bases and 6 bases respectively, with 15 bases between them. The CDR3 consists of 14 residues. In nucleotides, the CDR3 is TGTGCCAGCAGCTCGAGAGGCAGTTTGGATGGCTACACCTTC. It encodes CASSSRGSLDGYTF.

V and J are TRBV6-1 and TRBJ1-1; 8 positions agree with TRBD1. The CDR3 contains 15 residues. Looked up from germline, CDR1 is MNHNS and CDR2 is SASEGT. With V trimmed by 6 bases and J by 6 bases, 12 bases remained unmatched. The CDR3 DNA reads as TGTGCCAGCAGAATGACAGGGGCGCTGAGCCCTGAAGCTTTCTTT. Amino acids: CASRMTGALSPEAFF.

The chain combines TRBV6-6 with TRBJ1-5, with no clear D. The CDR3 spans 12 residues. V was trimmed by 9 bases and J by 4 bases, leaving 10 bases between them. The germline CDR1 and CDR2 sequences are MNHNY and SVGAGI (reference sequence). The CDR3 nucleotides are TGTGCCAGTTACTCGAAAAATCAGCCCCAGCATTTT. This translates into CASYSKNQPQHF.

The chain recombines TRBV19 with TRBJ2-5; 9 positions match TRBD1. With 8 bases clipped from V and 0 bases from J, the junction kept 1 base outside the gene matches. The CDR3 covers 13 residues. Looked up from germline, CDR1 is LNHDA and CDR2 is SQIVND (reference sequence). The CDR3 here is CASGTGYQETQYF. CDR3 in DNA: TGTGCCAGTGGGACAGGGTACCAAGAGACCCAGTACTTC.

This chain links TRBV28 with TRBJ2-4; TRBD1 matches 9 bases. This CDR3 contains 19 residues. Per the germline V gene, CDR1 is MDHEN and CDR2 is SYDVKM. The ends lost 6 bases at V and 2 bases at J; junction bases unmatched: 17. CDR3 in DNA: TGTGCCAGCAGCCTCCCAGCCCTGAGACAGGGGGTATCCAAAAACATTCAGTACTTC. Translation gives CASSLPALRQGVSKNIQYF.

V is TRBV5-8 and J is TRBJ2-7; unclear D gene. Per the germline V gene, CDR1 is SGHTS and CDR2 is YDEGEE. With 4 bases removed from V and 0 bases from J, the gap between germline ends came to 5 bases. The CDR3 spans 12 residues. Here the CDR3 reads CASSNSSYEQYF. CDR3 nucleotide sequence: TGTGCCAGCAGCAATAGCTCCTACGAGCAGTACTTC.

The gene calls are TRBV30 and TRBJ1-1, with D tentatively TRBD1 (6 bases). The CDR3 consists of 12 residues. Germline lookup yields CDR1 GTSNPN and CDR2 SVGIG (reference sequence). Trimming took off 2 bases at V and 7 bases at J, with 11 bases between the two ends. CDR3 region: CAWSLGQHEAFF. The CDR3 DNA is TGTGCCTGGAGTCTAGGACAGCATGAAGCTTTCTTT.

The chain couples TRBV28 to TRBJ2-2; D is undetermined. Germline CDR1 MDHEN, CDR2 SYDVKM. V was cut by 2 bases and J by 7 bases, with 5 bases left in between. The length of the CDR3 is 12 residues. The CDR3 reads CASSLALGELFF. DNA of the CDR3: TGTGCCAGCAGTTTAGCCCTCGGGGAGCTGTTTTTT.

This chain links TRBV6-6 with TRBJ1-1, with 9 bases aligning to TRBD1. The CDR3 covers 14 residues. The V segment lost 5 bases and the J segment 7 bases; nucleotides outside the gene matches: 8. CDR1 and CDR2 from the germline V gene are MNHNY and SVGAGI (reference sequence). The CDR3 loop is CASSALGQGREAFF. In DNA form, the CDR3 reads TGTGCCAGCAGTGCCCTGGGACAGGGACGTGAAGCTTTCTTT.

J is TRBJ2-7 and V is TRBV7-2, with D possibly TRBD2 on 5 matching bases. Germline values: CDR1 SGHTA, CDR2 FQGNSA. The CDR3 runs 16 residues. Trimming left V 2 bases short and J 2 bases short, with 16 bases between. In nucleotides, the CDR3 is TGTGCCAGCAGCTTATCCTCTGGACTCCTTCCCTACGAGCAGTACTTC. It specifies CASSLSSGLLPYEQYF.

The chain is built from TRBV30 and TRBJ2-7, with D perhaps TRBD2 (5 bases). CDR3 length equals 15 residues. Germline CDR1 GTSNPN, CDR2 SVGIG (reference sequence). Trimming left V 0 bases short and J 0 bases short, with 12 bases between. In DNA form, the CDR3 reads TGTGCCTGGAGTGTACGGGGTCGGGGCTCCTACGAGCAGTACTTC. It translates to CAWSVRGRGSYEQYF. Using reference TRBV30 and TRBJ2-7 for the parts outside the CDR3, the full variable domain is SQTIHQWPATLVQPVGSPLSLECTVEGTSNPNLYWYRQAAGRGLQLLFYSVGIGQISSEVPQNLSASRPQDRQFILSSKKLLLSDSGFYLCAWSVRGRGSYEQYFGPGTRLTVT.

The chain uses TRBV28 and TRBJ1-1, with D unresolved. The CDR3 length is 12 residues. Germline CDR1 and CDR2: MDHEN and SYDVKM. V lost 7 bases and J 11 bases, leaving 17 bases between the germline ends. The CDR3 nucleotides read TGTGCCAGCAAGTCCCCCCGTCTTCGCGCTTTCTTT. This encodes CASKSPRLRAFF.

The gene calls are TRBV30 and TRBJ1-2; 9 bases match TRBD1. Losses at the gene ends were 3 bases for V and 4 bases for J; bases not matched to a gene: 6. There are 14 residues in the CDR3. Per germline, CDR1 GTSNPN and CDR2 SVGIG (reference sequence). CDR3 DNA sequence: TGTGCCTGGAGGGGGACAGGGAGGCGCTATGGCTACACCTTC. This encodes CAWRGTGRRYGYTF.

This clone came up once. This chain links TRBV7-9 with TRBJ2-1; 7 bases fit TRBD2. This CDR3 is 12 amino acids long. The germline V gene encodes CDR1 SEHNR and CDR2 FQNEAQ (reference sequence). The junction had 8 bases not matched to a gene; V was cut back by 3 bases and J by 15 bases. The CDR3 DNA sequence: TGTGCCAGCAGCTTGTCTAGCGGACGGGCGTTCTTC. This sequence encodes CASSLSSGRAFF. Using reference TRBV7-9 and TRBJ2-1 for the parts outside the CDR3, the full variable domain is DTGVSQNPRHKITKRGQNVTFRCDPISEHNRLYWYRQTLGQGPEFLTYFQNEAQLEKSRLLSDRFSAERPKGSFSTLEIQRTEQGDSAMYLCASSLSSGRAFFGPGTRLTVL.

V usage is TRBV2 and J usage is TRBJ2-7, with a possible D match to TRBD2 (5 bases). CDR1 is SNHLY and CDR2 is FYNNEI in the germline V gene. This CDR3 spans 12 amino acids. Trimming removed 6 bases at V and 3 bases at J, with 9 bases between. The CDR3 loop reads CASSAGVYEQYF. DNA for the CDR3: TGTGCCAGCAGCGCCGGGGTCTACGAGCAGTACTTC.

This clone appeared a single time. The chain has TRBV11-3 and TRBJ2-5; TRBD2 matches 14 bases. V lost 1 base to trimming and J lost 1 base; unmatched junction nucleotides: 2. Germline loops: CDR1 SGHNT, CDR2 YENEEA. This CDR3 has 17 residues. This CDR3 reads CASSLGGTSGSQETQYF. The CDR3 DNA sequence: TGTGCCAGCAGCTTAGGCGGGACTAGCGGGAGCCAAGAGACCCAGTACTTC.

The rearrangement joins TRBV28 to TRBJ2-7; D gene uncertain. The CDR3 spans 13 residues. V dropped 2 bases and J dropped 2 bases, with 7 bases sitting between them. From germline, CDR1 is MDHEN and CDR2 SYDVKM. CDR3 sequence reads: CASSLGVTYEQYF. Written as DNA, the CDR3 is TGTGCCAGCAGTTTAGGGGTTACCTACGAGCAGTACTTC.

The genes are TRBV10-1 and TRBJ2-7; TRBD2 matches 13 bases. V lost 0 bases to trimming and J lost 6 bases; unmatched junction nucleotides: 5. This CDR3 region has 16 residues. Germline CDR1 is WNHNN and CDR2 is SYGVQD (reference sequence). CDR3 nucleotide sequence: TGCGCCAGCAGTGAGTCGTGGACTAGCGGGAGCCGCGAGCAGTACTTC. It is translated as CASSESWTSGSREQYF.

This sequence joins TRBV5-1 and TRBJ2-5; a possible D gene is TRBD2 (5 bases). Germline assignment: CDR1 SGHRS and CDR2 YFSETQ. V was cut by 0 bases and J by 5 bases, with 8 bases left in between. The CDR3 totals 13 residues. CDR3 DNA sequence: TGCGCCAGCAGCTTGGAGGGCGGGGAGACCCAGTACTTC. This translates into CASSLEGGETQYF.

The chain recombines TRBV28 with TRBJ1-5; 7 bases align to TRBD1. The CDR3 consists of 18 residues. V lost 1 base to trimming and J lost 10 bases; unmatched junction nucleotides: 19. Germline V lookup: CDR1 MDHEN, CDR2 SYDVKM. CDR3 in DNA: TGTGCCAGCAGTTTATTTCAAGGTCGAGCTAGGGGGCGAGGACCCCAGCATTTT. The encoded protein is CASSLFQGRARGRGPQHF.

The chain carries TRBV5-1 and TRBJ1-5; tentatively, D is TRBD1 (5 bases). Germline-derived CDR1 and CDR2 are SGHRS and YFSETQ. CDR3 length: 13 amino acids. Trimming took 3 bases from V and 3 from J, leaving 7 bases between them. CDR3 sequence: CASSSGINQPQHF. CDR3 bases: TGCGCCAGCAGCTCAGGGATCAATCAGCCCCAGCATTTT.

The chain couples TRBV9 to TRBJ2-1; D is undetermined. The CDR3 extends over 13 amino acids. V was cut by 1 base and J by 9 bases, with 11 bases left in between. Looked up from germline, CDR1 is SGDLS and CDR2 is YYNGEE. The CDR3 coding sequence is TGTGCCAGCAGCGTAAGAGGTCCCAGTGAGCAGTTCTTC. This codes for CASSVRGPSEQFF. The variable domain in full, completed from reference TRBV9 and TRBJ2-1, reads DSGVTQTPKHLITATGQRVTLRCSPRSGDLSVYWYQQSLDQGLQFLIQYYNGEERAKGNILERFSAQQFPDLHSELNLSSLELGDSALYFCASSVRGPSEQFFGPGTRLTVL.

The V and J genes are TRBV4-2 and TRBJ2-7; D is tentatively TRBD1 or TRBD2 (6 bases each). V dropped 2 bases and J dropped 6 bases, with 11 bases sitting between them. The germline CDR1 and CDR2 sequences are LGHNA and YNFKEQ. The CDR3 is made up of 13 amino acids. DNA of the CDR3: TGTGCCAGCAGCCAAAGGGGGGCGGGCGAGCAGTACTTC. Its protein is CASSQRGAGEQYF.